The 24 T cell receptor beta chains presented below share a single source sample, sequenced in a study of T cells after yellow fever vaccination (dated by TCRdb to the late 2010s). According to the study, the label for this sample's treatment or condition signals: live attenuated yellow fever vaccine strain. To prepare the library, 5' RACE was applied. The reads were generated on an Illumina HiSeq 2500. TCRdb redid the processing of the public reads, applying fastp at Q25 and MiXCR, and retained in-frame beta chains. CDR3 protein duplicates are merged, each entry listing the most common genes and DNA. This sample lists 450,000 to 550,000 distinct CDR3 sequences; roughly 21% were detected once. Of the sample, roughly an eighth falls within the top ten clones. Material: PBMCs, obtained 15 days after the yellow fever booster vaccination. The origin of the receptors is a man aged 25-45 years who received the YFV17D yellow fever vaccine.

Here the CDR3 reads CASSLRWGEAFF. For the CDR3, the DNA is TGTGCCAGCAGCTTGCGCTGGGGTGAAGCTTTCTTT. This chain links TRBV5-6 with TRBJ1-1, with D unclear. This CDR3 has 12 amino acids. The V and J ends lost 1 base and 7 bases respectively, with 8 bases between them. Germline loops: CDR1 SGHDT, CDR2 YYEEEE.

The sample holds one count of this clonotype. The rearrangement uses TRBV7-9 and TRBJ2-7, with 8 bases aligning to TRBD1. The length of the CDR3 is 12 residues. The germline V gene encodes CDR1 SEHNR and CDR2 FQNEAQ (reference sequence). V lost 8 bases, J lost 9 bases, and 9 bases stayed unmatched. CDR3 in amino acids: CASGGQAAWQYF. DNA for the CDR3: TGTGCCAGCGGGGGACAGGCCGCTTGGCAGTACTTC.

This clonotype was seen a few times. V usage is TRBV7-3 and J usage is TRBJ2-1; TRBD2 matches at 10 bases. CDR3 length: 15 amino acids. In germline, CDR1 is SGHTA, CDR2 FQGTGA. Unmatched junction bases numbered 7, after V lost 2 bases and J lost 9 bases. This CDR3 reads CASSLSSGSWGEQFF. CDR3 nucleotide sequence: TGTGCCAGCAGCTTATCTAGCGGGAGTTGGGGTGAGCAGTTCTTC.

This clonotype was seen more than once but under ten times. The CDR3 DNA sequence: TGTGCCAGCAGCGTCGGGACTAGCGGGAGTTACTACGAGCAGTACTTC. Protein product: CASSVGTSGSYYEQYF. The genes are TRBV9 and TRBJ2-7; TRBD2 agrees at 14 bases. CDR3 length: 16 amino acids. Looked up from germline, CDR1 is SGDLS and CDR2 is YYNGEE. V dropped 2 bases and J dropped 3; count of bases not matched to a gene: 4.

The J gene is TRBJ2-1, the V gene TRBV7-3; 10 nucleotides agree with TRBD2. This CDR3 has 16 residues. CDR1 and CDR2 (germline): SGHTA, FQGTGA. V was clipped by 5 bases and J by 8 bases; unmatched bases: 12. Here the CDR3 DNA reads TGTGCCAGCAGCCCTACATCCGGGACTAGCGTCGATGAGCAGTTCTTC. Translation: CASSPTSGTSVDEQFF.

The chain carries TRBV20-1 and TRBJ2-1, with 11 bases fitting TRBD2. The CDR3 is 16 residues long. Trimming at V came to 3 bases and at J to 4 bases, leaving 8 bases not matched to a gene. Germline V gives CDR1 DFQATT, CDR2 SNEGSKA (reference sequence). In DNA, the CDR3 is TGCAGTGCTAGGTTAGCGGGAGGGGGGCCTTACAATGAGCAGTTCTTC. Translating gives CSARLAGGGPYNEQFF.

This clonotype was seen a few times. The CDR3: CASTRYGEGYNEQFF. CDR3 sequence (DNA): TGTGCCAGCACCAGGTACGGGGAGGGCTACAATGAGCAGTTCTTC. V usage is TRBV5-5 and J usage is TRBJ2-1; 7 bases fit TRBD2. This CDR3 region has 15 residues. The germline V gene encodes CDR1 SGHKS and CDR2 YYEKEE (reference sequence). The trim removed 6 bases at V and 3 bases at J, leaving 9 bases unmatched.

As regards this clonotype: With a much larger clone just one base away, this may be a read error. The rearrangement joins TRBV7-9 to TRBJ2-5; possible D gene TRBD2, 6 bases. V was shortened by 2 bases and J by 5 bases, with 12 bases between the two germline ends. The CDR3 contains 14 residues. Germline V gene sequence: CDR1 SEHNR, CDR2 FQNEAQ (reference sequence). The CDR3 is CASSLSGVGETQYF. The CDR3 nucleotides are TGTGCCAGCAGCTTATCGGGAGTGGGGGAGACCCAGTACTTC. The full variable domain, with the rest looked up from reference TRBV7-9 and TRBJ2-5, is DTGVSQNPRHKITKRGQNVTFRCDPISEHNRLYWYRQTLGQGPEFLTYFQNEAQLEKSRLLSDRFSAERPKGSFSTLEIQRTEQGDSAMYLCASSLSGVGETQYFGPGTRLLVL.

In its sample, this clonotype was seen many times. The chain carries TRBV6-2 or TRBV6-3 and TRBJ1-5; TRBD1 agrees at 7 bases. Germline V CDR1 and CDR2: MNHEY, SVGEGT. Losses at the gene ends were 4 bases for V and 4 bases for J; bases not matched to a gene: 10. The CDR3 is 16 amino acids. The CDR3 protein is CASSFSRGRGNQPQHF. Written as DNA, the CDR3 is TGTGCCAGCAGTTTCTCCCGAGGCAGGGGGAATCAGCCCCAGCATTTT.

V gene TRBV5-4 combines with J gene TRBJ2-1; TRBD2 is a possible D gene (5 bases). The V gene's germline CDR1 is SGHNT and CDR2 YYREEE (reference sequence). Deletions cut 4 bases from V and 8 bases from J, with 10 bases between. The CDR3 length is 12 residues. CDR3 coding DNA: TGTGCCAGCAGCCCGGACTTGTATGAGCAGTTCTTC. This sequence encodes CASSPDLYEQFF.

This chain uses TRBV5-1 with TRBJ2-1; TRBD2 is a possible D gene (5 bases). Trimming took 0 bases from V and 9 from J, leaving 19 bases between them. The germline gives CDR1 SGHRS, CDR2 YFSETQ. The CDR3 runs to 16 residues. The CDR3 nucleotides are TGCGCCAGCAGCTTGGAGACCGGGAAGTCGGCGGCTGAGCAGTTCTTC. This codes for CASSLETGKSAAEQFF.

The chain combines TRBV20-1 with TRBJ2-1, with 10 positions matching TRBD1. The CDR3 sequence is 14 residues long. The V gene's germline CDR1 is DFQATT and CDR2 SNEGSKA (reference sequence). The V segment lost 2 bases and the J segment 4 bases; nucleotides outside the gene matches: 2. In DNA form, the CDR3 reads TGCAGTGCTAGACCGGGACAGGGGTACAATGAGCAGTTCTTC. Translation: CSARPGQGYNEQFF.

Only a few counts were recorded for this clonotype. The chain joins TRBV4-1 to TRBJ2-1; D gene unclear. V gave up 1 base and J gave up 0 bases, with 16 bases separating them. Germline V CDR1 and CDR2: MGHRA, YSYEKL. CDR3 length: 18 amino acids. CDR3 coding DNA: TGCGCCAGCAGCCAAGTATCGTTATCCATAAGCTCCTACAATGAGCAGTTCTTC. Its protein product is CASSQVSLSISSYNEQFF.

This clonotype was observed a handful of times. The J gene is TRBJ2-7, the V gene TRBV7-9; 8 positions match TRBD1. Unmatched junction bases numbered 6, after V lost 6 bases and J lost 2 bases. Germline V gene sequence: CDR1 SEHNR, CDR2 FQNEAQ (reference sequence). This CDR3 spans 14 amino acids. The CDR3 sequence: CASRGGQGPYEQYF. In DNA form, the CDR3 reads TGTGCCAGCAGGGGCGGACAGGGACCCTACGAGCAGTACTTC.

The CDR3 is CASSPDWLNEQFF. CDR3 in DNA: TGTGCCAGTAGTCCCGACTGGCTCAACGAGCAGTTCTTC. The chain carries TRBV19 and TRBJ2-1; D gene uncertain. V lost 5 bases, J lost 10 bases, and 15 bases lay in between. Per the germline V gene, CDR1 is LNHDA and CDR2 is SQIVND (reference sequence). There are 13 residues in the CDR3.

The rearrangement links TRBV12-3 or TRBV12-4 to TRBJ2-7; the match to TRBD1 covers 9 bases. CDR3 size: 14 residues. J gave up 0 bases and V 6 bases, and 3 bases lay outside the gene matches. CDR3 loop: CASRGTGSSYEQYF. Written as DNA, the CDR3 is TGTGCCAGCAGGGGGACAGGGAGCTCCTACGAGCAGTACTTC.

The CDR3 DNA follows: TGCGCCAGCAGCTGGCGAGGGGGCCTTCAAGAGACCCAGTACTTC. This translates into CASSWRGGLQETQYF. This chain connects TRBV5-1 to TRBJ2-5; TRBD1 agrees at 7 bases. The CDR3 sequence is 15 residues long. Losses at the gene ends were 3 bases for V and 2 bases for J; bases not matched to a gene: 7. Germline V lookup: CDR1 SGHRS, CDR2 YFSETQ.

The CDR3 spells CASSLETRQEQFF. The CDR3 DNA reads TGTGCCAGCAGCTTAGAAACCCGTCAAGAGCAGTTCTTC. The chain carries TRBV7-2 and TRBJ2-1; D remains unclear. Germline lookup yields CDR1 SGHTA and CDR2 FQGNSA. The CDR3 sequence is 13 residues long. Trimming pared 1 base from V and 10 bases from J, leaving 11 bases between.

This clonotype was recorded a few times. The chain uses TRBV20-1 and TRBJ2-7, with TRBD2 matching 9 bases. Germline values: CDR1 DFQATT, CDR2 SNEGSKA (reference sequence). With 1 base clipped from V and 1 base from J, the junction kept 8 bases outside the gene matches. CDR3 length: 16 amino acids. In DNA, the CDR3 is TGCAGTGCTAGAGTACTAGCGGGTTCCTCGTCCTACGAGCAGTACTTC. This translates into CSARVLAGSSSYEQYF.

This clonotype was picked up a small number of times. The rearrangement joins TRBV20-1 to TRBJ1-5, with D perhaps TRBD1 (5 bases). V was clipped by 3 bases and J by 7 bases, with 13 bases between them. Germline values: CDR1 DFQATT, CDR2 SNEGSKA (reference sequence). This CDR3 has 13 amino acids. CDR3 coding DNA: TGCAGTGCTAGGTTGGGGCCTCTACAGCCCCAGCATTTT. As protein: CSARLGPLQPQHF.

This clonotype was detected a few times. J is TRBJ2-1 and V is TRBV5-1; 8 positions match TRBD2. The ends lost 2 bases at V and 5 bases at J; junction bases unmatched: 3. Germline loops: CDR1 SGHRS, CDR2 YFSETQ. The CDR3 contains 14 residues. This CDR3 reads CASSLAGVDNEQFF. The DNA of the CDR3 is TGCGCCAGCAGCTTAGCGGGGGTGGACAATGAGCAGTTCTTC.

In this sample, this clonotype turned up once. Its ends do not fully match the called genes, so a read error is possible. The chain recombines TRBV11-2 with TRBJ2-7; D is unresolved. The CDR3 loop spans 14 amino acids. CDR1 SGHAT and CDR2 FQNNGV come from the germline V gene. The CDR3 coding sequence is TGTGCCAGCTGCTTAGCTTCGGAAGCCTACGAGCAGTACTTC. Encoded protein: CASCLASEAYEQYF.

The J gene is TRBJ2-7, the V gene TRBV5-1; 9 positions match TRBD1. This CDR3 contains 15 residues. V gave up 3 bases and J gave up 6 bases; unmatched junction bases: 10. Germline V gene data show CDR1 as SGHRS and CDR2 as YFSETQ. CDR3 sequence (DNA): TGCGCCAGCAGCTACTCCGGGACAGGGCCCTCCGAGCAGTACTTC. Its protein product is CASSYSGTGPSEQYF.

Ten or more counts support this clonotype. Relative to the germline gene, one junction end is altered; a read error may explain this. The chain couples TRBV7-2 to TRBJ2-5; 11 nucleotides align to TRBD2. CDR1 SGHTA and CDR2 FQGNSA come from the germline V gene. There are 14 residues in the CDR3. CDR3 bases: TGTGCCAGCAGCCTAGCGGGAGGCTCGGGTTCCCAGTACTTC. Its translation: CASSLAGGSGSQYF.